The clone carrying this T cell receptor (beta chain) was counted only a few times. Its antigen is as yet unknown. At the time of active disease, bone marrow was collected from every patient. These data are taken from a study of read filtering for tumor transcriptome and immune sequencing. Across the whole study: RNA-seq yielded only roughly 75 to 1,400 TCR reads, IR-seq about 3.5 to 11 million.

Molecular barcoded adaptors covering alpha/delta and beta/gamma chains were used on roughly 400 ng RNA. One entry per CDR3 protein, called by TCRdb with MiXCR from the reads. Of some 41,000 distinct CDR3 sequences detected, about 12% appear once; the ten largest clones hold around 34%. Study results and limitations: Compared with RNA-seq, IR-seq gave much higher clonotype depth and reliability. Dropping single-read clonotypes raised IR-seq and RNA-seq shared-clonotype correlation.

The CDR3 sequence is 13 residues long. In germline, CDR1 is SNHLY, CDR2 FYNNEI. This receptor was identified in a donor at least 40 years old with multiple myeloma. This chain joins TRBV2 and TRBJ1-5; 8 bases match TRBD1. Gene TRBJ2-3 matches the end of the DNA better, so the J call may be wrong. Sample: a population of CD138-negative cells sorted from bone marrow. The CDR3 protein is CASSLGQVQPQYF. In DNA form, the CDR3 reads TGTGCCAGCAGCTTGGGACAGGTTCAGCCCCAGTATTTT.